Presented here are 13 T cell receptor beta chains from one specimen sequenced in a study of T cells after yellow fever vaccination. TCRdb re-derived calls from the 5' RACE reads in MiXCR, one entry per CDR3 protein. The sample lists about 340,000 distinct CDR3 sequences; roughly 4% were seen once. This material consisted of PBMCs, taken 5 days after the yellow fever booster vaccination. Receptors originate from a man aged 18 to 29 who received the YFV17D yellow fever vaccine.

This clonotype was detected only a few times. The chain combines TRBV15 with TRBJ1-3; unclear D gene. The CDR3 runs 16 residues. V shed 0 bases and J shed 0 bases, with 9 bases lying between them. In germline, CDR1 is LNHNV, CDR2 YYDKDF (reference sequence). CDR3: CATSRDRQISGNTIYF. CDR3 sequence (DNA): TGTGCCACCAGCAGAGATCGGCAGATCTCTGGAAACACCATATATTTT.

In this sample, this clonotype turned up many times. The rearrangement links TRBV7-3 to TRBJ2-3, with D perhaps TRBD1 or TRBD2 (5 bases each). Trimming removed 2 bases at V and 2 bases at J, with 8 bases between. There are 14 residues in the CDR3. Germline V CDR1 and CDR2: SGHTA, FQGTGA. The CDR3 spells CASSLGDDTDTQYF. CDR3 nucleotides: TGTGCCAGCAGCTTAGGGGACGACACAGATACGCAGTATTTT.

In this sample, this clonotype turned up many times. The chain links TRBV20-1 to TRBJ2-3, with TRBD2 matching 9 bases. CDR1 and CDR2 from the germline V gene are DFQATT and SNEGSKA (reference sequence). The CDR3 spans 12 residues. The CDR3: CSLAGSTDTQYF. Here the CDR3 DNA reads TGCAGCCTAGCGGGGTCCACAGATACGCAGTATTTT.

This clonotype occurred a few times. V is TRBV4-2 and J is TRBJ2-3; no clear D gene. V shed 1 base and J shed 11 bases, with 19 bases lying between them. Germline assignment: CDR1 LGHNA and CDR2 YNFKEQ. The CDR3 runs to 15 residues. The CDR3 loop reads CASSQGPRGPGWQYF. Here the CDR3 DNA reads TGTGCCAGCAGCCAAGGACCCCGTGGTCCGGGCTGGCAGTATTTT.

V gene TRBV11-1 combines with J gene TRBJ2-1, with D tentatively TRBD1 or TRBD2 (5 bases each). Germline V gene data show CDR1 as SGHAT and CDR2 as FQDESV (reference sequence). The CDR3 spans 16 residues. Trimming shortened V by 1 base and J by 2 bases, and 12 bases separated the two germline ends. The CDR3 DNA reads TGTGCCAGCAGCTTAGGGTGGGGGTCCCCCTACAATGAGCAGTTCTTC. Translating gives CASSLGWGSPYNEQFF.

In this sample, this clonotype turned up many times. The chain carries TRBV5-1 and TRBJ1-1; D possibly corresponds to TRBD1 (6 bases). The CDR3 extends over 14 amino acids. CDR1 is SGHRS, CDR2 YFSETQ, per germline. Trimming removed 1 base from V and 7 bases from J, with 14 bases in between. The CDR3 reads CASSLLGGSGEAFF. DNA for the CDR3: TGCGCCAGCAGCTTGTTAGGGGGAAGTGGTGAAGCTTTCTTT.

CDR3 sequence (DNA): TGTGCCAGCAGCGTAGACGGGACAGGGTCCGGTGAGCAGTTCTTC. Its protein product is CASSVDGTGSGEQFF. The chain is built from TRBV9 and TRBJ2-1, with 9 bases fitting TRBD1. Germline CDR1 SGDLS, CDR2 YYNGEE. The CDR3 contains 15 residues. V was pared by 0 bases and J by 9 bases, with 7 bases of the junction left unmatched.

The chain couples TRBV7-9 to TRBJ2-5; 7 nucleotides match TRBD2. Unmatched junction bases numbered 4, after V lost 3 bases and J lost 3 bases. Germline lookup yields CDR1 SEHNR and CDR2 FQNEAQ (reference sequence). CDR3 length: 14 amino acids. The CDR3 bases are TGTGCCAGCAGCTTCGTCGCGGGGGAAGAGACCCAGTACTTC. Amino acids: CASSFVAGEETQYF.

This clonotype was observed many times. V is TRBV14 and J is TRBJ2-6; tentative D call: TRBD1 (6 bases). V was pared by 4 bases and J by 0 bases, with 7 bases between. This CDR3 spans 15 amino acids. Germline V lookup: CDR1 SGHDN, CDR2 FVKESK. CDR3 amino acids: CASSPGHSGANVLTF. The CDR3 region has the DNA TGTGCCAGCAGCCCGGGACACTCTGGGGCCAACGTCCTGACTTTC. Looking up the rest from reference TRBV14 and TRBJ2-6 gives the full variable domain: EAGVTQFPSHSVIEKGQTVTLRCDPISGHDNLYWYRRVMGKEIKFLLHFVKESKQDESGMPNNRFLAERTGGTYSTLKVQPAELEDSGVYFCASSPGHSGANVLTFGAGSRLTVL.

This clonotype was seen many times. The chain joins TRBV7-9 to TRBJ1-1; D is unresolved. This CDR3 is built from 15 residues. Trimming stripped 5 bases from V and 1 base from J, with 14 bases between. The germline gives CDR1 SEHNR, CDR2 FQNEAQ (reference sequence). CDR3: CASSLNPRTNTEAFF. The DNA for the CDR3 is TGTGCCAGCAGCCTCAACCCTAGGACGAACACTGAAGCTTTCTTT.

The chain links TRBV5-4 to TRBJ2-1, with TRBD2 identical over 14 bases. The CDR3 sequence is 18 residues long. The V gene end was trimmed by 4 bases and the J gene end by 8 bases; junction bases not matched to a gene: 14. Germline V gene data show CDR1 as SGHNT and CDR2 as YYREEE (reference sequence). CDR3 residues: CASSPYGPGLAGVYEQFF. In DNA, the CDR3 is TGTGCCAGCAGCCCTTATGGACCGGGACTAGCGGGGGTCTATGAGCAGTTCTTC. Supplemented by reference TRBV5-4 and TRBJ2-1, the full variable domain reads ETGVTQSPTHLIKTRGQQVTLRCSSQSGHNTVSWYQQALGQGPQFIFQYYREEENGRGNFPPRFSGLQFPNYSSELNVNALELDDSALYLCASSPYGPGLAGVYEQFFGPGTRLTVL.

This chain links TRBV5-1 with TRBJ2-1; possible D gene TRBD2, 6 bases. The CDR3 consists of 15 residues. Looked up from germline, CDR1 is SGHRS and CDR2 is YFSETQ. Trimming removed 0 bases at V and 9 bases at J, with 16 bases between. CDR3 region: CASSLAGGLILEQFF. CDR3 in DNA: TGCGCCAGCAGCTTGGCCGGGGGACTCATACTTGAGCAGTTCTTC.

The V and J genes are TRBV5-6 and TRBJ2-3; 8 nucleotides agree with TRBD2. The CDR3 has 16 amino acids. Per germline, CDR1 SGHDT and CDR2 YYEEEE. With V trimmed by 1 base and J by 7 bases, 11 bases remained unmatched. CDR3 in DNA: TGTGCCAGCAGCTTGAGTTCGGGGGGGGGCTTAAATACGCAGTATTTT. Translated: CASSLSSGGGLNTQYF.